The 18 T cell receptor beta chains reported below all come from one sample, sequenced in a study of Graves' ophthalmopathy and Graves' hyperthyroidism. Investigators amplified TCR beta CDR3 regions from RNA transcripts. Investigators did first-round RT-PCR with HTBI primers, then second-round multiplex PCR. TCRdb re-derived calls from the multiplex PCR reads in MiXCR, one entry per CDR3 protein. Altogether 450,000 or so distinct CDR3 sequences are present, under 15% being singletons, with the ten largest covering 9.8%. Specimen: blood. Every receptor here comes from a woman aged 25 to 39 with Graves' ophthalmopathy.

This clonotype has a count of ten or more. The chain uses TRBV20-1 and TRBJ2-5, with 9 bases identical to TRBD2. The V gene's germline CDR1 is DFQATT and CDR2 SNEGSKA (reference sequence). With V trimmed by 3 bases and J by 5 bases, 4 bases remained unmatched. There are 13 residues in the CDR3. CDR3: CSARGGGAETQYF. The CDR3 DNA sequence: TGCAGTGCTAGGGGCGGGGGGGCGGAGACCCAGTACTTC.

This clonotype was recorded at least ten times. The chain uses TRBV30 and TRBJ1-2; D gene ambiguous. Germline-derived CDR1 and CDR2 are GTSNPN and SVGIG (reference sequence). The V gene lost 0 bases and the J gene lost 7 bases, with 9 bases spanning the gap. CDR3 length: 12 amino acids. CDR3 loop: CAWSVGLGGYTF. DNA of the CDR3: TGTGCCTGGAGTGTGGGCTTGGGTGGCTACACCTTC.

Of note for this clonotype: This may be a read error, as it is one base from a much larger clone. This chain connects TRBV11-2 to TRBJ1-1, with a possible D match to TRBD1 (5 bases). There are 16 residues in the CDR3. Looked up from germline, CDR1 is SGHAT and CDR2 is FQNNGV. This CDR3 reads CASSSTETVVGTEACF. The CDR3 DNA sequence: TGTGCCAGCAGCTCGACAGAGACGGTGGTTGGCACTGAAGCTTGCTTT.

Many counts were recorded for this clonotype. This chain links TRBV28 with TRBJ2-7, with no clear D. Deletions cut 1 base from V and 5 bases from J, with 6 bases between. CDR3 size: 12 residues. Germline assignment: CDR1 MDHEN and CDR2 SYDVKM. Here the CDR3 reads CASSLLPDEQYF. CDR3 bases: TGTGCCAGCAGTTTATTACCGGACGAGCAGTACTTC. The full variable domain, in which reference TRBV28 and TRBJ2-7 provide the parts outside the CDR3, is DVKVTQSSRYLVKRTGEKVFLECVQDMDHENMFWYRQDPGLGLRLIYFSYDVKMKEKGDIPEGYSVSREKKERFSLILESASTNQTSMYLCASSLLPDEQYFGPGTRLTVT.

V is TRBV4-1 and J is TRBJ2-7, with 8 bases aligning to TRBD1. The junction had 8 bases not matched to a gene; V was cut back by 0 bases and J by 7 bases. Germline V CDR1 and CDR2: MGHRA, YSYEKL. The CDR3 has 15 residues. CDR3 sequence (DNA): TGCGCCAGCAGCCAAGAATGGCAGGGGGCGCGGGAGCAGTACTTC. As protein: CASSQEWQGAREQYF.

This clonotype was seen many times. The rearrangement uses TRBV6-5 and TRBJ1-1; 7 nucleotides agree with TRBD1. CDR3 length equals 14 residues. Germline values: CDR1 MNHEY, CDR2 SVGAGI. V was pared by 2 bases and J by 8 bases, with 8 bases of the junction left unmatched. CDR3 residues: CASSYPGQAYEAFF. The CDR3 bases are TGTGCCAGCAGTTACCCTGGACAGGCCTACGAAGCTTTCTTT.

This clonotype has only a few counts. The V call is TRBV19, the J call TRBJ1-1, with D hard to call. The CDR3 loop spans 15 amino acids. Germline V gene lookup returns CDR1 LNHDA and CDR2 SQIVND (reference sequence). V was clipped by 4 bases and J by 1 base, with 13 bases between them. The CDR3 region is CASSTVEGRNTEAFF. In DNA, the CDR3 is TGTGCCAGTAGTACGGTCGAGGGAAGGAACACTGAAGCTTTCTTT. Based on the CDR3 plus reference TRBV19 and TRBJ1-1, the full variable domain is DGGITQSPKYLFRKEGQNVTLSCEQNLNHDAMYWYRQDPGQGLRLIYYSQIVNDFQKGDIAEGYSVSREKKESFPLTVTSAQKNPTAFYLCASSTVEGRNTEAFFGQGTRLTVV.

This clonotype was seen a handful of times. V and J are TRBV7-2 and TRBJ2-4; 11 bases are shared with TRBD2. This CDR3 comprises 14 residues. Germline V gene lookup returns CDR1 SGHTA and CDR2 FQGNSA. The ends lost 11 bases at V and 4 bases at J; junction bases unmatched: 7. The CDR3 here is CACRLAGIKNIQYF. CDR3 bases: TGTGCCTGCCGACTAGCGGGAATTAAAAACATTCAGTACTTC.

This clonotype was seen ten or more times. V usage is TRBV7-9 and J usage is TRBJ1-6; D gene ambiguous. Per germline, CDR1 SEHNR and CDR2 FQNEAQ (reference sequence). The CDR3 is 13 amino acids. V lost 4 bases to trimming and J lost 5 bases, with 6 bases between them. CDR3 protein: CASSSLNNSPLHF. The DNA of the CDR3 is TGTGCCAGCAGCTCCCTAAATAATTCACCCCTCCACTTT.

This clonotype was counted many times. This chain uses TRBV5-1 with TRBJ2-7, with 11 bases aligning to TRBD1. The CDR3 is 15 residues long. The germline CDR1 and CDR2 sequences are SGHRS and YFSETQ. V gave up 0 bases and J gave up 2 bases; unmatched junction bases: 1. The CDR3 sequence: CASSLGTGGTYEQYF. CDR3 sequence (DNA): TGCGCCAGCAGCTTGGGGACAGGGGGCACCTACGAGCAGTACTTC.

This clonotype was observed many times. This chain uses TRBV20-1 with TRBJ1-1; TRBD1 is a possible D gene (5 bases). Trimming took 6 bases from V and 5 from J, leaving 19 bases between them. The CDR3 length is 14 residues. The germline V gene has CDR1 DFQATT and CDR2 SNEGSKA (reference sequence). CDR3 loop: CSAKKMGRTTEAFF. CDR3 sequence (DNA): TGCAGTGCGAAAAAGATGGGGCGCACAACTGAAGCTTTCTTT.

This clonotype occurred many times. The V gene is TRBV10-3, the J gene TRBJ2-7; 7 nucleotides agree with TRBD1. The germline gives CDR1 ENHRY, CDR2 SYGVKD. The CDR3 extends over 15 amino acids. With V trimmed by 5 bases and J by 0 bases, 7 bases remained unmatched. The CDR3 sequence is CAISPTRGSSYEQYF. CDR3 DNA: TGTGCCATCAGTCCTACCAGGGGGAGCTCCTACGAGCAGTACTTC.

V usage is TRBV6-2 or TRBV6-3 and J usage is TRBJ2-7; no clear D gene. V was trimmed by 8 bases and J by 4 bases, leaving 12 bases between them. CDR3 length equals 12 residues. Germline loops: CDR1 MNHEY, CDR2 SVGEGT. CDR3 bases: TGTGCCAGCGGGCAGGCTGATTACGAGCAGTACTTC. Protein: CASGQADYEQYF.

This clonotype was seen repeatedly, ten times or more. The CDR3 sequence: CASSGGGSGETQYF. CDR3 coding DNA: TGTGCCAGTAGCGGGGGGGGCAGCGGGGAGACCCAGTACTTC. This chain uses TRBV2 with TRBJ2-5, with TRBD2 identical over 11 bases. The V gene end was trimmed by 9 bases and the J gene end by 5 bases; junction bases not matched to a gene: 8. This CDR3 comprises 14 residues. Per the germline V gene, CDR1 is SNHLY and CDR2 is FYNNEI. Complete variable domain (other parts from reference TRBV2 and TRBJ2-5): EPEVTQTPSHQVTQMGQEVILRCVPISNHLYFYWYRQILGQKVEFLVSFYNNEISEKSEIFDDQFSVERPDGSNFTLKIRSTKLEDSAMYFCASSGGGSGETQYFGPGTRLLVL.

In its sample, this clonotype was seen many times. This chain joins TRBV20-1 and TRBJ2-5; D is tentatively TRBD1 or TRBD2 (5 bases each). This CDR3 region has 15 residues. Germline V CDR1 and CDR2: DFQATT, SNEGSKA (reference sequence). Trimming removed 3 bases at V and 0 bases at J, with 14 bases between. CDR3: CSASLGRTNQETQYF. CDR3 coding DNA: TGCAGTGCTAGTTTGGGACGCACTAACCAAGAGACCCAGTACTTC.

This clonotype was seen ten or more times. A much larger clone is a single base away; this may be a read error. The rearrangement joins TRBV12-3 or TRBV12-4 to TRBJ1-2; TRBD1 might be the D (6 bases). The CDR3 runs 13 residues. CDR3 residues: CASSQTGFGGYAF. CDR3 bases: TGTGCCAGCAGTCAGACAGGTTTTGGAGGCTACGCCTTC.

This clonotype was seen only once. The V gene is TRBV2, the J gene TRBJ2-5; 14 nucleotides agree with TRBD2. This CDR3 comprises 18 residues. The V gene's germline CDR1 is SNHLY and CDR2 FYNNEI. Trimming removed 6 bases from V and 6 bases from J; junction bases left unmatched: 15. CDR3: CASRSGLAGGKEVKTQYF. CDR3 DNA sequence: TGTGCCAGCAGGAGCGGACTAGCGGGGGGCAAGGAGGTGAAGACCCAGTACTTC.

This clonotype occurred many times. The chain links TRBV18 to TRBJ1-6, with D perhaps TRBD1 (5 bases). Germline CDR1 is KGHSH and CDR2 is LQKENI. Trimming took off 3 bases at V and 10 bases at J, with 16 bases between the two ends. The CDR3 spans 15 residues. As DNA, the CDR3 is TGTGCCAGCTCACCTGTCGGACGGGGACGATCACCCCTCCACTTT. Translated, it gives CASSPVGRGRSPLHF.